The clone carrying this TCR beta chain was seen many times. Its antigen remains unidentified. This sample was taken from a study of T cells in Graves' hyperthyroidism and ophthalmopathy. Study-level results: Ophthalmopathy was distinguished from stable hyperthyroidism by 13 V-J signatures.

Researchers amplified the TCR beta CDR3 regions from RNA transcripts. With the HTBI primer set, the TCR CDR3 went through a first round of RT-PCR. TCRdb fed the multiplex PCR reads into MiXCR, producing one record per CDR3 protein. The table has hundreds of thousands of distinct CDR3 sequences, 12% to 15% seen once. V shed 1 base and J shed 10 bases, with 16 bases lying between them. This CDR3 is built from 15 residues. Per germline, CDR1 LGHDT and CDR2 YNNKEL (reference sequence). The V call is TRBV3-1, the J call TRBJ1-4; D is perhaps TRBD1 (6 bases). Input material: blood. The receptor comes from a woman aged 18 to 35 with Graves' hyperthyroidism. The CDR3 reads CASSQGGAVGGKLFF. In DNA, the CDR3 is TGTGCCAGCAGCCAAGGGGGGGCAGTTGGTGGAAAACTGTTTTTT.